This T cell receptor (beta chain) was documented in a study of CD8+ T cells in alopecia areata. Study-wide points: How baseline CD8+ expansion relates to response remains uncertain (there was one nonresponder). The study found that many expanded lesional clones persisted in scalp and blood during tofacitinib.

In each case, RNA was isolated and then reverse transcribed into cDNA as the sequencing template. Clones were read by immunoSEQ multiplex PCR, and TCRdb kept only the in-frame ones, dropping some. Seen here are about 160,000 clones, about three fifths observed once, and the top ten hold roughly 0.99%. CDR1 SGHTA and CDR2 FQGTGA come from the germline V gene. The V and J ends lost 4 bases and 6 bases respectively, with 15 bases between them. CDR3 length equals 15 residues. Regarding treatment: oral pan-JAK inhibitor, 5-10 mg twice daily. Regarding this clone: Its antigen is still unknown.

The receptor comes from a human donor with alopecia areata. This chain joins TRBV7-3 and TRBJ2-2; D may be TRBD1 (5 bases). The material was CD4+ T cells sorted from blood, obtained at week 4, from a patient treated with tofacitinib. The CDR3 protein is CASSSLQLGAGELFF. As DNA, the CDR3 is TGTGCCAGCAGCTCATTACAGCTAGGGGCCGGGGAGCTGTTTTTT. Using reference TRBV7-3 and TRBJ2-2 for the parts outside the CDR3, the full variable domain is GAGVSQTPSNKVTEKGKYVELRCDPISGHTALYWYRQSLGQGPEFLIYFQGTGAADDSGLPNDRFFAVRPEGSVSTLKIQRTERGDSAVYLCASSSLQLGAGELFFGEGSRLTVL.